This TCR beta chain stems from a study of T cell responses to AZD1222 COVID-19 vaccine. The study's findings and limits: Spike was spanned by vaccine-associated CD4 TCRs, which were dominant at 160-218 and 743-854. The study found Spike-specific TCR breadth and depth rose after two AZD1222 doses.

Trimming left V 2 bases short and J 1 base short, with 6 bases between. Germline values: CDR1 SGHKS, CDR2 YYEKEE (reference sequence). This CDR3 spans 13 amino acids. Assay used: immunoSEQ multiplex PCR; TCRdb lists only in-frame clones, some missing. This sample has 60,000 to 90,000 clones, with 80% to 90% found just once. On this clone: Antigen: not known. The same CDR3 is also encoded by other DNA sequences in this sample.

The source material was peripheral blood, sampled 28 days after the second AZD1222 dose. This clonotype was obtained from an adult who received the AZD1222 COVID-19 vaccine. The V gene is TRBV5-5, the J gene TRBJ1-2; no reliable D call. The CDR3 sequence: CASSLRDNYGYTF. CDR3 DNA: TGTGCCAGCAGCTTAAGAGATAACTATGGCTACACCTTC.